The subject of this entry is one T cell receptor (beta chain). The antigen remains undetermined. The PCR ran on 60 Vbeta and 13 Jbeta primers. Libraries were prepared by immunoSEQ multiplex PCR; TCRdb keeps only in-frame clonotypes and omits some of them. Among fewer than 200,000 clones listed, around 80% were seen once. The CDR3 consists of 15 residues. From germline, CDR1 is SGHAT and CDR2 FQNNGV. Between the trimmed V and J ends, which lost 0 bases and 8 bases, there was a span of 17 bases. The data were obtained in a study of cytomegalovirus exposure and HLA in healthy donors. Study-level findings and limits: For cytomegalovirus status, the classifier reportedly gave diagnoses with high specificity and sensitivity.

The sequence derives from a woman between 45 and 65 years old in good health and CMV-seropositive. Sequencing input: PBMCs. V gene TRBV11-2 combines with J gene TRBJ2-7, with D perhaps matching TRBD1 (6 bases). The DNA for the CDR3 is TGTGCCAGCAGCTTAGATAGGGGGACCGCCTTGAAGCAGTACTTC. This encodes CASSLDRGTALKQYF.